One TCR beta chain is described in this entry. PCR employed 60 Vbeta and 13 Jbeta primers. Assay: immunoSEQ multiplex PCR; the TCRdb copy retains only in-frame clones and omits some. The table records 150,000 to 200,000 clones, 76% of them present only once. The CDR3 has 17 amino acids. Per the germline V gene, CDR1 is ENHRY and CDR2 is SYGVKD. V lost 10 bases and J lost 0, with 24 bases in between. The data belong to a study of cytomegalovirus exposure and HLA in healthy donors. Material: PBMCs. This receptor was obtained from a young woman in good health and CMV-seropositive. This chain connects TRBV10-3 to TRBJ1-2; possibly TRBD1 for D (5 bases). This CDR3 reads CASSFLAGQSANYGYTF. CDR3 bases: TGTGCCAGCTCCTTTCTCGCAGGACAATCAGCTAACTATGGCTACACCTTC.